What follows describes a single TCR beta chain. This sample is drawn from a study of T-cell memory formation after mild COVID-19. TCRdb independently ran MiXCR on the 5' RACE reads; one entry per CDR3 protein. The sample has about 290,000 distinct CDR3 sequences, approximately 15% seen once. Germline V gene lookup returns CDR1 MNHEY and CDR2 SMNVEV (reference sequence). This CDR3 comprises 15 residues. The V and J ends lost 7 bases and 6 bases, in that order; junction bases with no gene match: 7. The sequence derives from a young man who had mild COVID-19 (a few samples of this study predate the infection). Cell type and time point are not known. The rearrangement links TRBV27 to TRBJ1-6, with 9 bases that match TRBD1. The specimen was PBMCs or a T cell subset sorted from them (not recorded which). The CDR3 loop reads CASIHPGQGNSPLHF. CDR3 DNA sequence: TGTGCCAGCATCCATCCGGGACAGGGTAATTCACCCCTCCACTTT.